The present entry profiles one T cell receptor (beta chain) with its context. This entry is derived from a study of early T cells in non-severe SARS-CoV-2 infection. Study details: Bulk RNA isolated from unsorted whole blood underwent sequencing; chains were not paired.

CDR1 is SGDLS, CDR2 YYNGEE, per germline. V lost 3 bases to trimming and J lost 0 bases, with 11 bases between them. The CDR3 length is 15 residues. Unique molecular identifiers (one per individual cDNA molecule) were attached. TCRdb passed the 5' RACE reads through MiXCR, listing each CDR3 protein once. The data show tens of thousands of distinct CDR3 sequences, with approximately 9% seen just once and approximately 4.9% held by the top ten. The sequence was collected from an adult who was a healthcare worker with PCR-confirmed SARS-CoV-2 infection or an uninfected control (not recorded which). The chain has TRBV9 and TRBJ2-3, with TRBD1 as a possible D gene (6 bases). The sample consisted of whole blood, taken at baseline. CDR3 nucleotide sequence: TGTGCCAGCAGCGATCGGACAGCGAGCACAGATACGCAGTATTTT. Protein product: CASSDRTASTDTQYF.